This T cell receptor beta chain stems from a study of T cells in Graves' hyperthyroidism and ophthalmopathy. General observations from the study: Ophthalmopathy cases were set apart from stable hyperthyroidism by a 13 V-J model.

Stable Graves' hyperthyroidism meant no ophthalmopathy progression within 18 months. Regions amplified from RNA transcripts were the TCR beta CDR3 regions. TCR CDR3 underwent first-round RT-PCR with the HTBI primer set. Via MiXCR, TCRdb re-called the multiplex PCR reads, giving one row per CDR3 protein. The data hold approximately 430,000 distinct CDR3 sequences, with 15% to 18% observed a single time. A remark on this clonotype: Antigen specificity is unknown.

This CDR3 is 13 amino acids long. CDR1 is LGHDT and CDR2 is YNNKEL in the germline V gene (reference sequence). With 4 bases removed from V and 0 bases from J, the gap between germline ends came to 6 bases. The clonotype originates from a woman in her late teens or twenties with Graves' hyperthyroidism. The sequenced sample consisted of blood. The chain carries TRBV3-1 and TRBJ1-1, with no clear D. The CDR3 spells CASSRDVNTEAFF. CDR3 coding DNA: TGTGCCAGCAGCCGAGATGTGAACACTGAAGCTTTCTTT.